These 12 T cell receptor beta chains came from one sample sequenced in a study of response to subunit inactivated influenza vaccine. One entry per CDR3 protein, called by TCRdb with MiXCR from the RT-PCR reads. The sample gives around 760,000 distinct CDR3 sequences, approximately 15% of which show up once; roughly 6.4% is in the top ten. The sample here was PBMCs from blood, taken approximately 15 days before vaccination. These receptors all come from a man aged 45-65 years who received an inactivated influenza vaccine.

This clonotype was detected a few times. The chain has TRBV27 and TRBJ2-7; D is ambiguous. Per germline, CDR1 MNHEY and CDR2 SMNVEV (reference sequence). The CDR3 consists of 13 residues. V shed 2 bases and J shed 1 base, with 6 bases lying between them. As DNA, the CDR3 is TGTGCCAGCAGTTTACGGGCATCCTACGAGCAGTACTTC. It yields the protein CASSLRASYEQYF.

The chain employs TRBV24-1 and TRBJ2-5; maybe TRBD1 (6 bases). CDR1 is KGHDR and CDR2 is SFDVKD in the germline V gene. V lost 4 bases and J lost 0, with 14 bases in between. The CDR3 loop spans 16 amino acids. Written as DNA, the CDR3 is TGTGCCACCAGTGACCCAACAGGGAATCACCAAGAGACCCAGTACTTC. Its translation is CATSDPTGNHQETQYF.

There are a few counts of this clonotype. The V and J genes are TRBV20-1 and TRBJ1-1; D ambiguous. The germline V gene has CDR1 DFQATT and CDR2 SNEGSKA (reference sequence). The CDR3 spans 14 residues. Trimming cost V 0 bases and J 2 bases, with 10 bases left between them. CDR3 sequence reads: CSARDIGRNTEAFF. As DNA, the CDR3 is TGCAGTGCTAGAGATATAGGGAGAAACACTGAAGCTTTCTTT.

This clonotype was found many times. The chain carries TRBV11-2 and TRBJ2-5; no reliable D call. CDR3 length: 14 amino acids. Germline-derived CDR1 and CDR2 are SGHAT and FQNNGV. V lost 2 bases and J 2 bases, leaving 9 bases between the germline ends. The CDR3 loop is CASSLIAPQETQYF. The CDR3 DNA reads TGTGCCAGCAGCTTAATAGCCCCTCAAGAGACCCAGTACTTC.

This chain joins TRBV14 and TRBJ1-4; D uncertain. The germline V and J ends were trimmed by 2 bases and 11 bases, with 6 bases remaining between them. CDR3 length: 11 residues. CDR1 and CDR2 from the germline V gene are SGHDN and FVKESK. The CDR3 region has the DNA TGTGCCAGCAGCCAATGGACCAAACTGTTTTTT. This gives the protein CASSQWTKLFF.

This clonotype was observed many times. The rearrangement joins TRBV15 to TRBJ1-1; D remains ambiguous. Germline lookup yields CDR1 LNHNV and CDR2 YYDKDF (reference sequence). The CDR3 runs 15 residues. The V gene lost 0 bases and the J gene lost 1 base, with 9 bases spanning the gap. The CDR3 here is CATSRDEGGNTEAFF. DNA of the CDR3: TGTGCCACCAGCAGAGATGAAGGAGGGAACACTGAAGCTTTCTTT.

This clonotype has only a few counts. The rearrangement links TRBV20-1 to TRBJ1-1, with D possibly TRBD1 on 6 matching bases. V dropped 0 bases and J dropped 0 bases, with 11 bases sitting between them. Germline CDR1 and CDR2: DFQATT and SNEGSKA (reference sequence). The CDR3 is made up of 15 amino acids. CDR3 bases: TGCAGTGCTAGAGATTGGGACATTATGAACACTGAAGCTTTCTTT. This gives the protein CSARDWDIMNTEAFF.

This clonotype was observed a few times. This chain joins TRBV20-1 and TRBJ1-5; no reliable D call. CDR3 size: 13 residues. In germline, CDR1 is DFQATT, CDR2 SNEGSKA (reference sequence). V was cut by 6 bases and J by 7 bases, with 16 bases left in between. CDR3: CSAGKTQEQPQHF. The CDR3 bases are TGCAGTGCGGGAAAGACTCAGGAACAGCCCCAGCATTTT.

The table lists this clonotype with many counts. J is TRBJ2-1 and V is TRBV30, with no clear D. With 4 bases removed from V and 7 bases from J, the gap between germline ends came to 14 bases. The CDR3 loop spans 13 amino acids. Germline CDR1 reads GTSNPN; CDR2 reads SVGIG (reference sequence). The DNA of the CDR3 is TGTGCCTGGATAGGCCCCCCTAGAAATGAGCAGTTCTTC. Translating gives CAWIGPPRNEQFF.

A few counts support this clonotype. V is TRBV20-1 and J is TRBJ2-5, with unresolved D. The ends were cut back, 4 bases at V and 5 bases at J, with 17 bases in the middle. The V gene's germline CDR1 is DFQATT and CDR2 SNEGSKA (reference sequence). This CDR3 has 14 residues. CDR3 nucleotides: TGCAGTGCTACATCCCCCATTGGTCGGGAGACCCAGTACTTC. Protein: CSATSPIGRETQYF.

The chain uses TRBV7-3 and TRBJ2-3, with TRBD2 as a possible D gene (5 bases). The CDR3 spans 17 residues. CDR1 and CDR2 from the germline V gene are SGHTA and FQGTGA. V was pared by 1 base and J by 1 base, with 15 bases between. CDR3 nucleotide sequence: TGTGCCAGCAGCTTAAATCCCTGGTTGGAGGGCACAGATACGCAGTATTTT. Protein product: CASSLNPWLEGTDTQYF.

In its sample, this clonotype was seen many times. The chain combines TRBV2 with TRBJ1-2; TRBD1 aligns across 12 bases. This CDR3 comprises 13 residues. Germline V gene lookup returns CDR1 SNHLY and CDR2 FYNNEI. V lost 8 bases and J lost 8; bases outside the gene matches: 6. The CDR3 region has the DNA TGTGCCAGCGGGACAGGGGGCGTGGGAGGCTACACCTTC. Amino acid sequence: CASGTGGVGGYTF.